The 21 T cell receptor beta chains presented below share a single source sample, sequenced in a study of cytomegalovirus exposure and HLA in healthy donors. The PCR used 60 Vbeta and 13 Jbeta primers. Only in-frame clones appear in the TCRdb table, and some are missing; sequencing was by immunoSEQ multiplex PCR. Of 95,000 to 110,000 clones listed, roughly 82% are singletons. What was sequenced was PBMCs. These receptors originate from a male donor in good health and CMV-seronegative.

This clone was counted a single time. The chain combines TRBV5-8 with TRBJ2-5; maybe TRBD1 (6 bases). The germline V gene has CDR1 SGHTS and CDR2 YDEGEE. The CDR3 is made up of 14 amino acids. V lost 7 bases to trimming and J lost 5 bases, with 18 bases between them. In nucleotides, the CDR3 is TGTGCCAGCGGCCGATACAGGGTGGTGGAGACCCAGTACTTC. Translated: CASGRYRVVETQYF.

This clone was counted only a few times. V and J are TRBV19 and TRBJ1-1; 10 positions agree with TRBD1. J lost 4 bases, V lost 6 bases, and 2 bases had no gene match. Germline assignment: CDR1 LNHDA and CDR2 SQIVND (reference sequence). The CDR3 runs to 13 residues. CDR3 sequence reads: CASRRTGGTEAFF. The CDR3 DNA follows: TGTGCCAGTAGAAGGACAGGGGGCACTGAAGCTTTCTTT.

The CDR3 nucleotides are TGTGCCAGTAGTCCCCTAGCGGGAGGCCCCTACGAGCAGTACTTC. It encodes CASSPLAGGPYEQYF. The rearrangement joins TRBV19 to TRBJ2-7; TRBD2 agrees at 11 bases. The V gene's germline CDR1 is LNHDA and CDR2 SQIVND (reference sequence). This CDR3 is built from 15 residues. Trimming cost V 5 bases and J 2 bases; bases outside gene matches: 5.

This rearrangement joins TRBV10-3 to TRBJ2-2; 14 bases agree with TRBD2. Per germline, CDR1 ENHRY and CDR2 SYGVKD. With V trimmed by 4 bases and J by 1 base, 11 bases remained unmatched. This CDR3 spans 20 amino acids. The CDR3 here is CAISGYLGTSGRWNTGELFF. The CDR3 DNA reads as TGTGCCATCAGTGGTTACCTTGGGACTAGCGGGAGATGGAACACCGGGGAGCTGTTTTTT.

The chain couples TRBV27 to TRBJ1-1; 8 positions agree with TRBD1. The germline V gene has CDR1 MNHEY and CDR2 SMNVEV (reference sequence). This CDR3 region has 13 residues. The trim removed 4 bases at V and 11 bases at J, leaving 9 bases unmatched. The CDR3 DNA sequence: TGTGCCAGCAGTTGGGGAGGACAGGGTGGCGCTTTCTTT. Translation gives CASSWGGQGGAFF.

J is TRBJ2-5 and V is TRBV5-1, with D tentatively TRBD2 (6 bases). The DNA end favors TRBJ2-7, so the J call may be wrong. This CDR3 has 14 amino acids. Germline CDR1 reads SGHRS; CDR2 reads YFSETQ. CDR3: CASSLRGVEYEQYF. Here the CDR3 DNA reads TGCGCCAGCAGCTTGCGCGGGGTGGAGTACGAGCAGTACTTC.

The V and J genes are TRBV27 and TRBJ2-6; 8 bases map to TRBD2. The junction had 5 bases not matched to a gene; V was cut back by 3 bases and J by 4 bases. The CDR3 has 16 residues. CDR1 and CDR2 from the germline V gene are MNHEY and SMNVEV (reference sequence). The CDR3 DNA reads TGTGCCAGCAGTTTCCTCGGGAGGGGCGGGGCCAACGTCCTGACTTTC. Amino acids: CASSFLGRGGANVLTF.

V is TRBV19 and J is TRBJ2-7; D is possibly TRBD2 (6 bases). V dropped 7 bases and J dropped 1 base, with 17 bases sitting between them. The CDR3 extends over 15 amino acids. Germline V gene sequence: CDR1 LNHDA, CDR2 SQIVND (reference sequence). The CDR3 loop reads CASNSRAGSSYEQYF. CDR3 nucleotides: TGTGCCAGTAACTCCCGGGCGGGGTCGTCCTACGAGCAGTACTTC.

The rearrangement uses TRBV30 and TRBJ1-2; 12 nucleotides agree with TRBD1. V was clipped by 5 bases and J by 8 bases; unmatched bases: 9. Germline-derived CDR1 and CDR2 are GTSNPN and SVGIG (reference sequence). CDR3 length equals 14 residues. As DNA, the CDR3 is TGTGCCTGGGATCCGGGACAGGGGGCACAGGGCTACACCTTC. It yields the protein CAWDPGQGAQGYTF.

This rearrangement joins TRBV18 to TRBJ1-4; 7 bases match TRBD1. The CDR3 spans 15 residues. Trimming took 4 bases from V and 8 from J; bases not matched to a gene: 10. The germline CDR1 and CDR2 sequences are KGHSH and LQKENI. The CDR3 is CASSRYETGSEKLFF. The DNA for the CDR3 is TGTGCCAGCTCACGATACGAGACAGGGTCCGAAAAACTGTTTTTT.

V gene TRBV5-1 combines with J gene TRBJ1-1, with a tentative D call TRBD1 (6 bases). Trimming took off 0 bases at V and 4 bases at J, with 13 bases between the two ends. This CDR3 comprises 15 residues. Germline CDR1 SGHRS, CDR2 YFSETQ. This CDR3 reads CASSLDTGTGTEAFF. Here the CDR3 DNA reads TGCGCCAGCAGCTTGGATACAGGGACGGGCACTGAAGCTTTCTTT.

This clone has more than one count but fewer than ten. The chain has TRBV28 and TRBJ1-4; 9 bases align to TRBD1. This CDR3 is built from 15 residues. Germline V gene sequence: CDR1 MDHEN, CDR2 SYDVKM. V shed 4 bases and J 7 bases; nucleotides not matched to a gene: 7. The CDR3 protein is CASSSRTGVSEKLFF. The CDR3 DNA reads TGTGCCAGCAGTTCCCGGACAGGGGTCTCTGAAAAACTGTTTTTT.

The CDR3: CASSPWAGAGELFF. The CDR3 region has the DNA TGTGCCAGCAGCCCATGGGCGGGGGCCGGGGAGCTGTTTTTT. The chain carries TRBV7-3 and TRBJ2-2; 7 nucleotides agree with TRBD2. CDR1 SGHTA and CDR2 FQGTGA come from the germline V gene. V trimming: 5 bases; J trimming: 6 bases; junction bases outside the gene matches: 6. The CDR3 is 14 amino acids.

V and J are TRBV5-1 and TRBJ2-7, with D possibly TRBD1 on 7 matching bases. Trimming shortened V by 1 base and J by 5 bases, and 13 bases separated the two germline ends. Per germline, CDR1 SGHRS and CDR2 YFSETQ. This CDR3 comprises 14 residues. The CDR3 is CASSLWQGGHEQYF. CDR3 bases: TGCGCCAGCAGCTTGTGGCAGGGGGGCCACGAGCAGTACTTC.

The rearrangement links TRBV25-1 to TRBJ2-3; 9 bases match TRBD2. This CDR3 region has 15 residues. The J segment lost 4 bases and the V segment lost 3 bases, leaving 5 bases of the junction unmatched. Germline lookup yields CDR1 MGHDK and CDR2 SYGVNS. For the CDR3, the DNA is TGTGCCAGCAGTGAGGGCGGGAGGGTCCCAGATACGCAGTATTTT. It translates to CASSEGGRVPDTQYF.

The CDR3 reads CASSYSGPGSYEQYF. Written as DNA, the CDR3 is TGTGCCAGCAGTTACTCAGGGCCGGGATCCTACGAGCAGTACTTC. The chain recombines TRBV6-5 with TRBJ2-7, with D tentatively TRBD2 (5 bases). CDR1 is MNHEY and CDR2 is SVGAGI in the germline V gene. V was cut by 0 bases and J by 1 base, with 10 bases left in between. The CDR3 is 15 residues long.

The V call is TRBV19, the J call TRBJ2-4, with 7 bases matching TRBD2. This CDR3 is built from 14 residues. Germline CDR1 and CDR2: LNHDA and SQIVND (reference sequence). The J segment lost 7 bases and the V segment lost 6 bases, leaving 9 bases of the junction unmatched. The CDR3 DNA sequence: TGTGCCAGTAGGGGCGGGAGTGCGTCGAACATTCAGTACTTC. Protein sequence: CASRGGSASNIQYF.

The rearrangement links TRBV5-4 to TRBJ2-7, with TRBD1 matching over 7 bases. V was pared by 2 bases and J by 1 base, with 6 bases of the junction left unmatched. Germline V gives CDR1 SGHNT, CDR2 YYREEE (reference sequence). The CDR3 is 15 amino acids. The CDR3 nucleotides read TGTGCCAGCAGCTTTACAGGGGCGAGGTCCTACGAGCAGTACTTC. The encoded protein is CASSFTGARSYEQYF.

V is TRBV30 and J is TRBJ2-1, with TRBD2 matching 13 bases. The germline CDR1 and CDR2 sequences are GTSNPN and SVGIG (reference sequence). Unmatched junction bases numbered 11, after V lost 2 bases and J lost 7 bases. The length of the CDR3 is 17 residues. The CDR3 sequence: CAWSIPYRTSGSNEQFF. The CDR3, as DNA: TGTGCCTGGAGTATACCTTATCGGACTAGCGGGAGTAATGAGCAGTTCTTC.

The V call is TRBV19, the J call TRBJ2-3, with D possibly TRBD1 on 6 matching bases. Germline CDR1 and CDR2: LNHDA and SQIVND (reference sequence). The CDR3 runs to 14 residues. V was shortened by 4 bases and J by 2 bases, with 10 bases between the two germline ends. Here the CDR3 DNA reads TGTGCCAGTAGTACTCAGGGGTCCACAGATACGCAGTATTTT. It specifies CASSTQGSTDTQYF.

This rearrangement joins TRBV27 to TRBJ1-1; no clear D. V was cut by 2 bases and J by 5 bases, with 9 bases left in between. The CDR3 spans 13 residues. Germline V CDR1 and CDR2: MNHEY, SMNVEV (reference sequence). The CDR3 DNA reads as TGTGCCAGCAGTTTAACCAGGAAGACTGAAGCTTTCTTT. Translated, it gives CASSLTRKTEAFF.